The T cell receptor beta chain described here comes from a study of cytomegalovirus exposure and HLA in healthy donors. The PCR employed 60 Vbeta primers together with 13 Jbeta primers. Measured with immunoSEQ multiplex PCR; TCRdb has only the in-frame clones, and not every one. Among about 94,000 clones listed, over 50% were seen once. Though probably carrying unrecorded immune exposures, donors were nominally healthy at sampling. Whole-study findings and limits: Specific recognition of CMV antigens was confirmed in vitro for a few chains (all CMV-associated). Sequencing artifact likely explains a cluster of highly shared sequence variants.

CDR1 is MNHEY and CDR2 is SMNVEV in the germline V gene (reference sequence). The CDR3 loop spans 15 amino acids. The V and J ends lost 6 bases and 4 bases, in that order; junction bases with no gene match: 10. In regard to this clone: The antigen remains unidentified.

V and J are TRBV27 and TRBJ2-3, with 7 positions matching TRBD2. This receptor was obtained from a man under 40 in good health and CMV-seronegative. Specimen: PBMCs. Here the CDR3 DNA reads TGTGCCAGCAGGATAACCAGACTAGCTCCAGATACGCAGTATTTT. Translating gives CASRITRLAPDTQYF.